This TCR beta chain was captured in a study of OX40 agonist ivuxolimab in advanced cancers. At the level of the whole study: The costimulatory receptor OX40 (CD134) was targeted by ivuxolimab, a fully human IgG2 agonistic monoclonal antibody. The paper describes the monotherapy dose-escalation part (N of about 57 patients) of the phase I trial of ivuxolimab. The dose-escalation cohort was 82.7% male with a mean age of around 62 years, ranging from roughly 23 to 90. Prior anti-PD-1, anti-PD-L1 or anti-CTLA-4 therapy was permitted, and approximately 41% of dose-escalation patients had received checkpoint inhibitors. Three dose-escalation patients achieved partial responses, one with hepatocellular carcinoma and two with cutaneous melanoma. Among the 52 dose-escalation patients, about 20 had hepatocellular carcinoma, about 15 melanoma, 9 renal cell carcinoma and 9 head and neck cancer. Intravenous ivuxolimab was administered to patients every 2 weeks at six dose levels: 0.01, 0.1, 0.3, 1.5, 3 and 10 mg/kg. Peripheral TCRbeta sequencing was intended to test whether TCR sequence diversity was altered and clonal T-cell expansion was caused by ivuxolimab.

V is pared back by 0 bases and J by 1 base, with 5 bases lying between the germline termini. The germline V gene sets CDR1 to SGDLS and CDR2 to YYNGEE. Measured from the cysteine to the phenylalanine, the CDR3 is 14 residues long. The only DNA kept is the CDR3, 42 bases in frame from the first base. General study outcomes and caveats: In the 0.1-3.0 mg/kg groups, partial responders had among the lowest normalized peripheral clonal expansion, particularly in CD8+ T cells. The antigen specificity of the peripheral T cells that underwent clonal expansion was not determined. After ivuxolimab, expanded clones were on average more numerous among CD8+ T cells than among CD4+ T cells. Low levels of normalized T-cell clonal expansion were also seen in some nonresponding patients. At doses of 0.1 to 3.0 mg/kg, clonal expansion of both CD4+ and CD8+ T cells in blood was seen between baseline and week 6.

To sequence the TCRbeta CDR3 region, genomic DNA was isolated from the sorted cells. The immunoSEQ Assay was used for sequencing of TCRbeta CDR3 regions. In its TCRdb copy, this immuneACCESS table keeps in-frame sequences only and misses some clones. Where compared with another copy, unresolved V genes explain less than half of these, and the others have no known cause. The sample profile shows 15,000 to 20,000 clones; around 90% of them were found once. The ten most abundant clones make up about 52% of the sample. The trial excluded patients who had a history of autoimmune disease or who were on systemic immunosuppression. In every dose cohort, peripheral blood was drawn for TCR sequencing at baseline, cycle 4 day 1, and cycle 7 day 1. Samples were obtained from an open-label, multicenter, first-in-human phase I dose-escalation trial of ivuxolimab. Adults with locally advanced or metastatic melanoma, renal cell, hepatocellular, or head and neck squamous cell carcinoma were enrolled in the trial. Before TCR sequencing, CD4+ and CD8+ T cells were separately sorted from peripheral blood.

With regard to this clone: Its antigen target is currently unknown. Per-base qualities were not stored, and no clone one base away is much larger.

The starting material was CD4+ or CD8+ T cells sorted from blood, obtained in a trial of the OX40 agonist ivuxolimab. This TCR came from an adult with an advanced solid tumor such as melanoma, head and neck, liver or kidney cancer. The chain is encoded by TRBV9 joined to TRBJ2-4; a tentative D call is TRBD1 (5 bases match). DNA sequence: TGTGCCAGCAGCGTAGGGGGCGCCAAAAACATTCAGTACTTC. This codes for CASSVGGAKNIQYF.